This paragraph reports one T cell receptor (beta chain). The CDR3 has 15 residues. Between the trimmed V and J ends, which lost 1 base and 9 bases, there was a span of 16 bases. Germline V gene lookup returns CDR1 MDHEN and CDR2 SYDVKM. The sample originates from a study of shared clonotypes between healthy human individuals. Across the study: Serving as donors were a couple of women and three men, whose ages spanned 18 to 49.

Every subset's genomic DNA went evenly onto several immunoSEQ plates. Sequenced by immunoSEQ multiplex PCR; TCRdb stores in-frame clones only, minus some. The table has around 1,100,000 clones, 77% seen once. A CD45RA+ naive subset and a CD45RA-negative memory subset were split from CD4+ cells. The chain recombines TRBV28 with TRBJ2-1; D remains ambiguous. The specimen was memory CD4+ T cells from PBMCs. Subset given: CD45RA-negative fraction. This TCR derives from a man between 18 and 35 years old in good health. Some clones in this sample may be carry-over from other donors' samples. The DNA of the CDR3 is TGTGCCAGCAGTTTATCGAGTTCCCTGACTGGTGAGCAGTTCTTC. Translation gives CASSLSSSLTGEQFF.